One sample yielded the 2 T cell receptor beta chains listed below, sequenced in a study of blood T cell repertoires in COVID-19. Sequencing used immunoSEQ multiplex PCR; TCRdb keeps in-frame clones, though not all of them. The sample includes about 180,000 clones, about 85% of them seen just once. The sequencing input was peripheral blood. These receptors came from a woman older than 75 with acute or convalescent COVID-19.

The chain is built from TRBV11-3 and TRBJ2-2, with 7 bases fitting TRBD1. V was clipped by 2 bases and J by 4 bases; unmatched bases: 1. The CDR3 length is 14 residues. Per the germline V gene, CDR1 is SGHNT and CDR2 is YENEEA. The CDR3: CASSLQGVTGELFF. The CDR3 DNA reads as TGTGCCAGCAGCTTACAGGGGGTCACCGGGGAGCTGTTTTTT.

This chain links TRBV19 with TRBJ1-2; 8 positions agree with TRBD1. The CDR3 spans 14 residues. From germline, CDR1 is LNHDA and CDR2 SQIVND (reference sequence). With 5 bases clipped from V and 8 bases from J, the junction kept 10 bases outside the gene matches. The CDR3: CASSEGQALGGYTF. CDR3 DNA sequence: TGTGCCAGTAGTGAGGGACAGGCTCTTGGGGGCTACACCTTC.